These T cell receptor beta chains were read from a single sample in a study of radiotherapy plus CTLA-4 blockade in lung cancer. Sequencing was performed with immunoSEQ multiplex PCR; in TCRdb, only in-frame clones are kept and a portion is missing. The sample carries 78,000 or so clones, roughly 86% recorded once. Material: peripheral blood, obtained from a patient treated with radiotherapy plus ipilimumab. The receptors derive from a human donor with non-small cell lung cancer who had stable disease on radiotherapy plus ipilimumab. CDR3s include the opening cysteine and the closing phenylalanine or tryptophan. The D gene is left open where the match is weak. Only some rows state a clone size, as once, few, many or a class for expanded clones.

D gene,J gene,clone size,V gene,CDR3 DNA,CDR3 protein
.,TRBJ2-7,once,TRBV7-8,TGTGCCAGCAGCTTAGCGCACAGGAACTACGAGCAGTACTTC,CASSLAHRNYEQYF
.,TRBJ2-3,.,TRBV5-1,TGCGCCAGCCGCACCGGGACTAGCACAGATACGCAGTATTTT,CASRTGTSTDTQYF
.,TRBJ2-2,.,TRBV18,TGTGCCAGCTCACCACTGGGACCACCGAACACCGGGGAGCTGTTTTTT,CASSPLGPPNTGELFF
.,TRBJ1-2,.,TRBV30,TGTGCCTGGAGTGCCGACAACCGCTATGGCTACACCTTC,CAWSADNRYGYTF
TRBD2,TRBJ2-3,.,TRBV13,TGTGCCAGCAGCTTAGGCCTCGGGGCTAGCGGGGACCGCGCAGATACGCAGTATTTT,CASSLGLGASGDRADTQYF
.,TRBJ2-3,.,TRBV27,TGTGCCAGCAGGGGCAGGTCCCCCATGCCGCGCGTCCCAGATACGCAGTATTTT,CASRGRSPMPRVPDTQYF
TRBD1,TRBJ1-5,.,TRBV6-7,TGTGCCAGCAGTTGCCCTCCCCCGGGACAGGTCGATGATATTCGTCATCAGCCCCAGCATTTT,CASSCPPPGQVDDIRHQPQHF
.,TRBJ2-3,.,TRBV2,TGTGCCAGCGAGCCTGACGGTTTTAGCACAGATACGCAGTATTTT,CASEPDGFSTDTQYF
.,TRBJ2-1,.,TRBV15,TGTGCCACCAGCAGAGATAGTAGCGGTTACAATGAGCAGTTCTTC,CATSRDSSGYNEQFF
TRBD2,TRBJ2-5,.,TRBV7-2,TGTGCCAGCAGCCCCCCGGGGGGGCGAGAGACCCAGTACTTC,CASSPPGGRETQYF